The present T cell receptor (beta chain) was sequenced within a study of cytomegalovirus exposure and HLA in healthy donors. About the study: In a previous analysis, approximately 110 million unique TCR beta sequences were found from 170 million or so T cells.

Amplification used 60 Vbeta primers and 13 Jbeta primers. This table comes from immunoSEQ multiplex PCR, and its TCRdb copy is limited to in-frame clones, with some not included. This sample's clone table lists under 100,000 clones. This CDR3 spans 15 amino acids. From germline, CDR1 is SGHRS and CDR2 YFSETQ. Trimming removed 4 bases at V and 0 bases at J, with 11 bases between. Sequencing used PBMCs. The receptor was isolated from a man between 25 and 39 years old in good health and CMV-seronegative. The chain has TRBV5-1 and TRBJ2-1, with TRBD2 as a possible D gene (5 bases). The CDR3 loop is CASSVDSSSYNEQFF. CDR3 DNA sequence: TGCGCCAGCAGCGTGGACTCGAGCTCCTACAATGAGCAGTTCTTC.